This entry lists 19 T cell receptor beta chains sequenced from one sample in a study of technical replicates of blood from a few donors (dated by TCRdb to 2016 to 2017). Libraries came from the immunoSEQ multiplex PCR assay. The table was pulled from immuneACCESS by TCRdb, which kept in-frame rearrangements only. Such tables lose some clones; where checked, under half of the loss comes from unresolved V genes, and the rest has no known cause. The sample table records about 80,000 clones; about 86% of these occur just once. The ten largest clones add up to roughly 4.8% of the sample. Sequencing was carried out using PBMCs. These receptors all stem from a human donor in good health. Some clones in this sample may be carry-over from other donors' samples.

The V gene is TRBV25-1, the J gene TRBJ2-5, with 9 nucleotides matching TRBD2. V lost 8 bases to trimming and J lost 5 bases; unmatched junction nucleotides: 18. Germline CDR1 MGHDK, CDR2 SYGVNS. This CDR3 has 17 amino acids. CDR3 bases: TGTGCCAGCGCCACACGGGGGGGACTAGCAACAGCTGAGACCCAGTACTTC. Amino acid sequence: CASATRGGLATAETQYF.

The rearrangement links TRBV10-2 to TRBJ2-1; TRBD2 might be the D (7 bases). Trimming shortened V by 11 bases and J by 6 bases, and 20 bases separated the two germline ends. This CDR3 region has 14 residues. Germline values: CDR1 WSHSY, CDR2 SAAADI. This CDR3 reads CARRGRGAPNEQFF. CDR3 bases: TGCGCCCGCCGCGGTCGGGGGGCGCCCAATGAGCAGTTCTTC.

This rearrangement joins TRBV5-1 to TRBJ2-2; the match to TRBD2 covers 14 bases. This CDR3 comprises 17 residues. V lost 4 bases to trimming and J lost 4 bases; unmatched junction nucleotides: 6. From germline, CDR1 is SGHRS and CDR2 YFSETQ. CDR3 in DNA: TGCGCCAGCAGCCAGGGACTAGCGGGAGATGGCACCGGGGAGCTGTTTTTT. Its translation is CASSQGLAGDGTGELFF.

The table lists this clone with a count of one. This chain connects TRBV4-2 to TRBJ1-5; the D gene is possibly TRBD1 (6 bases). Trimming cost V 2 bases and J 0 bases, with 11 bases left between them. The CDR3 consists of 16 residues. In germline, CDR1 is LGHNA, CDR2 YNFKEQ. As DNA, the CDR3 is TGTGCCAGCAGCCAAAATGCAGGGGATAGCAATCAGCCCCAGCATTTT. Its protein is CASSQNAGDSNQPQHF.

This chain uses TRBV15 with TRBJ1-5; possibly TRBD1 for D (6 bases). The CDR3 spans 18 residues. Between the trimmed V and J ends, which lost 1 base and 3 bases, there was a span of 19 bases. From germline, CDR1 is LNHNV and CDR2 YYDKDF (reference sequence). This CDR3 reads CATSRGGQILGHNQPQHF. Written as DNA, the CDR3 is TGTGCCACCAGCAGAGGGGGGCAGATTTTAGGGCACAATCAGCCCCAGCATTTT.

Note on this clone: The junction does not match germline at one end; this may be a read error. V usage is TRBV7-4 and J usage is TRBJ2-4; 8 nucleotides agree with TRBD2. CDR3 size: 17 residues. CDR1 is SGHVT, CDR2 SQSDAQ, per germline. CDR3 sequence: CARSLGSGGTPKNIQYF. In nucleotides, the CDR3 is TGTGCCAGAAGCTTAGGTTCGGGAGGGACCCCCAAAAACATTCAGTACTTC.

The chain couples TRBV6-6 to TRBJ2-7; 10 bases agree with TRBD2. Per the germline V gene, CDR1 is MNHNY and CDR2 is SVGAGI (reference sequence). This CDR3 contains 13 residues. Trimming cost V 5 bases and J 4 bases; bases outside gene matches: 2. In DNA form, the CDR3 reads TGTGCCAGCAGTCGGACTAGCGGATACGAGCAGTACTTC. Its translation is CASSRTSGYEQYF.

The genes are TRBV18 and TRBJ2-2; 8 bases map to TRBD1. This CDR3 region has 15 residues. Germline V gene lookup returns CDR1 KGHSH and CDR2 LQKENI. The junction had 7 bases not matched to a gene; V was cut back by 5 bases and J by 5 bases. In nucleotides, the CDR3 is TGTGCCAGCTCAAGGTCGGACAGGGTTACCGGGGAGCTGTTTTTT. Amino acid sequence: CASSRSDRVTGELFF. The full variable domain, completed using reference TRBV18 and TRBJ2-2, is NAGVMQNPRHLVRRRGQEARLRCSPMKGHSHVYWYRQLPEEGLKFMVYLQKENIIDESGMPKERFSAEFPKEGPSILRIQQVVRGDSAAYFCASSRSDRVTGELFFGEGSRLTVL.

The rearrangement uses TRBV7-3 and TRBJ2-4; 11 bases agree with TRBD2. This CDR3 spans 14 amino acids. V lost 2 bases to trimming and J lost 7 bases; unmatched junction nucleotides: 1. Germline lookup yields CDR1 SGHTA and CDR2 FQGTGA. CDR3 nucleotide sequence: TGTGCCAGCAGCTTACTAGCGGGAGGCAACATTCAGTACTTC. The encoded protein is CASSLLAGGNIQYF.

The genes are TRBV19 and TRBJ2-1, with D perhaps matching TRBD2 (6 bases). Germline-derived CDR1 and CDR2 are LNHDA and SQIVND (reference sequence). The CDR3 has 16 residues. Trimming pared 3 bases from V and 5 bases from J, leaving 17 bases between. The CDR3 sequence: CASSITGEGPNNEQFF. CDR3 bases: TGTGCCAGTAGTATCACGGGGGAAGGTCCCAACAATGAGCAGTTCTTC.

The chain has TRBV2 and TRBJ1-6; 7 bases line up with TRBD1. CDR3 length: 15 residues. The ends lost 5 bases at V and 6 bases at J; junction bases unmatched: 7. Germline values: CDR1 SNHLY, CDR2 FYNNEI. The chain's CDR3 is CASSLQGIINSPLHF. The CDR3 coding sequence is TGTGCCAGCAGTCTACAGGGGATAATTAATTCACCCCTCCACTTT.

The CDR3 DNA reads as TGTGCAACTAGGGGGCCTTCTAAGAGGGATGGAAACACCATATATTTT. It encodes CATRGPSKRDGNTIYF. The chain is built from TRBV6-6 and TRBJ1-3; 7 positions agree with TRBD1. CDR3 length: 16 residues. Germline values: CDR1 MNHNY, CDR2 SVGAGI (reference sequence).

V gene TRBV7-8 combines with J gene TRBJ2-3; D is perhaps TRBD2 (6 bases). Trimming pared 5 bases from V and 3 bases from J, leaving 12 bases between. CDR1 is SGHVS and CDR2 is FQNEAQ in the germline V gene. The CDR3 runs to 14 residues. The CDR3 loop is CASSSTGTTDTQYF. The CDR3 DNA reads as TGTGCCAGCAGCAGTACCGGGACTACAGATACGCAGTATTTT.

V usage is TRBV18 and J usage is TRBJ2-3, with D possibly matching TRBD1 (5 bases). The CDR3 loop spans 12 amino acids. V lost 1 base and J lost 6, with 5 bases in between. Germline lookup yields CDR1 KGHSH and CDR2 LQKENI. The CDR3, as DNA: TGTGCCAGCTCACCACAGGGGGATACGCAGTATTTT. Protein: CASSPQGDTQYF.

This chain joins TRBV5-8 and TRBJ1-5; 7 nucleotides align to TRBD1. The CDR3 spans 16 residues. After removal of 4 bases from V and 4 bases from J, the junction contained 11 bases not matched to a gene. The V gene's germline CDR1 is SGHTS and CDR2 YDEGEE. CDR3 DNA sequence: TGTGCCAGCAGCGTGGTGAGAGGGGGCCTAAATCAGCCCCAGCATTTT. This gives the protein CASSVVRGGLNQPQHF.

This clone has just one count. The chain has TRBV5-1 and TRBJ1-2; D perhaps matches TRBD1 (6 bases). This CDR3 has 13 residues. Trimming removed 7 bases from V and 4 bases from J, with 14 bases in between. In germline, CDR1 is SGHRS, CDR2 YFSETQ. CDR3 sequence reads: CASSGGVGYGYTF. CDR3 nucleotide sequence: TGCGCCAGCTCGGGGGGCGTCGGCTATGGCTACACCTTC. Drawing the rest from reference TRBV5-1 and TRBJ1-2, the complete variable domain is KAGVTQTPRYLIKTRGQQVTLSCSPISGHRSVSWYQQTPGQGLQFLFEYFSETQRNKGNFPGRFSGRQFSNSRSEMNVSTLELGDSALYLCASSGGVGYGYTFGSGTRLTVV.

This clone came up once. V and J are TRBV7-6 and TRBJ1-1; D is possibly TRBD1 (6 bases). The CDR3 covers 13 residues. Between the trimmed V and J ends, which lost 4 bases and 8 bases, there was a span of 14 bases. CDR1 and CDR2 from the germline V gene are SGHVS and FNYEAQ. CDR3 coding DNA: TGTGCCAGCAGCTACTCTCGGGGGGCCGAAGCTTTCTTT. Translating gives CASSYSRGAEAFF.

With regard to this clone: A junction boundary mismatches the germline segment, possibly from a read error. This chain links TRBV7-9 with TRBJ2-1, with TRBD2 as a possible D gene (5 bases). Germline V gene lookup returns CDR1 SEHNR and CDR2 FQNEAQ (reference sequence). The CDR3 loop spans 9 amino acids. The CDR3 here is CASSDRGLF. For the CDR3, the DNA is TGTGCCAGCAGCGACCGCGGGCTCTTC.

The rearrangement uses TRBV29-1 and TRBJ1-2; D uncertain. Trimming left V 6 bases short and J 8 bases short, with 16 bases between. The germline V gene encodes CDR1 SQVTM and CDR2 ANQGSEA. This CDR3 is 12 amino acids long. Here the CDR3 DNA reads TGCAGCGTGGGAGAGCTAACTATGGGCTACACCTTC. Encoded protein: CSVGELTMGYTF.